The 19 T cell receptor beta chains reported below all come from one sample, sequenced in a study of shared clonotypes between healthy human individuals. The table came from immunoSEQ multiplex PCR; TCRdb's copy has only in-frame clones and leaves some out. Counted here are a few million clones, approximately 93% occurring once; the ten biggest clones make up under 0.45%. The sequencing input was naive CD4+ T cells from PBMCs. Subset defined: CD45RA+ positively selected. The receptors here all came from a man younger than 35 in good health. Some clones in this sample may be carry-over from other donors' samples.

In regard to this clone: Other DNA sequences in the sample encode the same CDR3. V usage is TRBV18 and J usage is TRBJ1-5; D unresolved. V gave up 3 bases and J gave up 5 bases, with 8 bases separating them. CDR3 length equals 13 residues. Germline-derived CDR1 and CDR2 are KGHSH and LQKENI. The CDR3 nucleotides read TGTGCCAGCTCACCCGGGAGTCATCAGCCCCAGCATTTT. This gives the protein CASSPGSHQPQHF.

A single count supports this clone. CDR3: CASGHGAYEQYF. In DNA, the CDR3 is TGTGCCAGCGGCCATGGGGCTTACGAGCAGTACTTC. The genes are TRBV28 and TRBJ2-7; D possibly corresponds to TRBD1 (5 bases). The V end was cut by 8 bases, the J end by 4 bases, with 12 bases between. The CDR3 is 12 amino acids. Germline CDR1 is MDHEN and CDR2 is SYDVKM. Filled out from reference TRBV28 and TRBJ2-7, the complete variable domain reads DVKVTQSSRYLVKRTGEKVFLECVQDMDHENMFWYRQDPGLGLRLIYFSYDVKMKEKGDIPEGYSVSREKKERFSLILESASTNQTSMYLCASGHGAYEQYFGPGTRLTVT.

The chain recombines TRBV28 with TRBJ2-7, with 12 positions matching TRBD2. V trimming: 2 bases; J trimming: 7 bases; junction bases outside the gene matches: 6. The CDR3 sequence is 15 residues long. The germline gives CDR1 MDHEN, CDR2 SYDVKM. The CDR3 is CASSLPSGRAGEQYF. DNA of the CDR3: TGTGCCAGCAGTTTACCTAGCGGGAGGGCGGGGGAGCAGTACTTC.

Only one count was recorded for this clone. The chain has TRBV10-3 and TRBJ1-2, with unresolved D. Germline V lookup: CDR1 ENHRY, CDR2 SYGVKD. V was pared by 2 bases and J by 7 bases, with 17 bases between. The CDR3 extends over 15 amino acids. CDR3 residues: CAISETRGPPGGYTF. CDR3 nucleotides: TGTGCCATCAGTGAGACGCGAGGCCCACCTGGTGGCTACACCTTC.

The chain uses TRBV5-1 and TRBJ1-1, with D perhaps TRBD1 (6 bases). Germline values: CDR1 SGHRS, CDR2 YFSETQ. This CDR3 contains 15 residues. The germline V and J ends were trimmed by 5 bases and 0 bases, with 14 bases remaining between them. In DNA, the CDR3 is TGCGCCAGCAGGTGGCAGGGGACATTGAACACTGAAGCTTTCTTT. It codes for CASRWQGTLNTEAFF.

CDR3 sequence (DNA): TGCGCCAGCAGTGAACTAGGACAGCAAGAGACCCAGTACTTC. Translated: CASSELGQQETQYF. This chain uses TRBV10-1 with TRBJ2-5; D may be TRBD1 (6 bases). The CDR3 consists of 14 residues. From germline, CDR1 is WNHNN and CDR2 SYGVQD (reference sequence). V lost 3 bases to trimming and J lost 2 bases, with 10 bases between them.

This clone was picked up one time. Within the sample, other DNA sequences also encode this same CDR3. The rearrangement uses TRBV7-2 and TRBJ2-7, with TRBD2 identical over 11 bases. The CDR3 extends over 15 amino acids. V dropped 4 bases and J dropped 4; count of bases not matched to a gene: 6. The germline V gene encodes CDR1 SGHTA and CDR2 FQGNSA. The CDR3 loop is CASSSPGLAAYEQYF. The DNA for the CDR3 is TGTGCCAGCAGCTCTCCGGGACTAGCGGCTTACGAGCAGTACTTC.

The J gene is TRBJ2-3, the V gene TRBV18; D gene uncertain. The germline CDR1 and CDR2 sequences are KGHSH and LQKENI. Trimming stripped 6 bases from V and 3 bases from J, with 16 bases between. The CDR3 consists of 15 residues. CDR3 DNA: TGTGCCAGCTCTTATAATTATGTATCGACAGATACGCAGTATTTT. Its translation is CASSYNYVSTDTQYF.

The chain couples TRBV28 to TRBJ2-5; TRBD2 matches at 10 bases. The CDR3 has 15 residues. Per germline, CDR1 MDHEN and CDR2 SYDVKM. Trimming removed 6 bases from V and 2 bases from J; junction bases left unmatched: 6. DNA of the CDR3: TGTGCCAGCAGCCACCTTAGCGGGGGGCAAGAGACCCAGTACTTC. Translation: CASSHLSGGQETQYF.

The chain joins TRBV5-1 to TRBJ2-5, with 11 bases aligning to TRBD2. The CDR3 has 16 amino acids. V was pared by 0 bases and J by 3 bases, with 4 bases of the junction left unmatched. Germline V CDR1 and CDR2: SGHRS, YFSETQ. CDR3 in amino acids: CASSLGGSGREETQYF. The CDR3 DNA is TGCGCCAGCAGCTTGGGAGGTAGCGGGAGGGAAGAGACCCAGTACTTC.

The chain has TRBV5-1 and TRBJ2-2; D not resolved. Germline CDR1 SGHRS, CDR2 YFSETQ. The CDR3 runs 16 residues. Trimming took off 2 bases at V and 6 bases at J, with 17 bases between the two ends. CDR3 amino acids: CASSLSESRSAGELFF. Here the CDR3 DNA reads TGCGCCAGCAGCTTATCGGAGTCCCGGTCGGCCGGGGAGCTGTTTTTT.

Comment on this clone: The identical CDR3 is also encoded by other nucleotide sequences in the sample. This chain uses TRBV18 with TRBJ2-5; D not certain. The germline CDR1 and CDR2 sequences are KGHSH and LQKENI. V was shortened by 6 bases and J by 3 bases, with 5 bases between the two germline ends. This CDR3 spans 11 amino acids. CDR3 bases: TGTGCCAGCTCCCCTAAAGAGACCCAGTACTTC. Its translation is CASSPKETQYF.

The chain joins TRBV4-2 to TRBJ2-3; 11 bases map to TRBD2. The CDR3 runs to 16 residues. V shed 4 bases, J shed 6 bases, and the junction held 9 bases outside the gene matches. In germline, CDR1 is LGHNA, CDR2 YNFKEQ. CDR3 sequence: CASSPLSLAGGDTQYF. The CDR3 DNA reads TGTGCCAGCAGCCCCCTGAGTCTAGCGGGAGGTGATACGCAGTATTTT.

This chain links TRBV5-1 with TRBJ2-5, with TRBD1 as a possible D gene (5 bases). The CDR3 loop spans 14 amino acids. V was clipped by 4 bases and J by 5 bases, with 15 bases between them. CDR1 is SGHRS, CDR2 YFSETQ, per germline. CDR3: CASSTLSGLETQYF. CDR3 DNA sequence: TGCGCCAGCAGCACCCTGTCAGGGTTGGAGACCCAGTACTTC.

The chain uses TRBV11-2 and TRBJ2-7, with D maybe TRBD2 (6 bases). With 5 bases removed from V and 6 bases from J, the gap between germline ends came to 11 bases. CDR3 length: 12 residues. Looked up from germline, CDR1 is SGHAT and CDR2 is FQNNGV. The CDR3 loop reads CASSPLGGEQYF. CDR3 nucleotide sequence: TGTGCCAGCAGCCCGCTCGGGGGCGAGCAGTACTTC.

The V and J genes are TRBV4-1 and TRBJ2-7, with D uncertain. Trimming stripped 2 bases from V and 2 bases from J, with 13 bases between. Per the germline V gene, CDR1 is MGHRA and CDR2 is YSYEKL. The CDR3 runs to 15 residues. CDR3 DNA: TGCGCCAGCAGCCAATCCTCGGGCGGACCCTACGAGCAGTACTTC. This gives the protein CASSQSSGGPYEQYF.

This clone was found a few times. Other DNA sequences from this sample encode an identical CDR3 as well. The chain combines TRBV18 with TRBJ1-1; D perhaps matches TRBD1 (5 bases). The V and J ends lost 0 bases and 4 bases respectively, with 6 bases between them. The length of the CDR3 is 13 residues. The germline V gene encodes CDR1 KGHSH and CDR2 LQKENI. CDR3 in DNA: TGTGCCAGCTCACCACCTGGGGGCACTGAAGCTTTCTTT. This sequence encodes CASSPPGGTEAFF.

This clone came up a few times. The V and J genes are TRBV11-1 and TRBJ2-7; 10 nucleotides match TRBD2. This CDR3 contains 19 residues. From germline, CDR1 is SGHAT and CDR2 FQDESV (reference sequence). Germline trimming cut 5 bases from V and 5 bases from J; bases unmatched to any gene: 21. The CDR3 protein is CASSRTPPSGRASGDEQYF. The CDR3 region has the DNA TGTGCCAGCAGCCGGACCCCCCCCAGCGGGAGGGCCTCGGGGGACGAGCAGTACTTC.

V usage is TRBV19 and J usage is TRBJ2-5; D is perhaps TRBD1 (6 bases). Germline assignment: CDR1 LNHDA and CDR2 SQIVND (reference sequence). V lost 5 bases and J lost 4, with 11 bases in between. The CDR3 is made up of 13 amino acids. The CDR3 spells CASSSVGGETQYF. Written as DNA, the CDR3 is TGTGCCAGTAGTTCTGTAGGGGGAGAGACCCAGTACTTC.